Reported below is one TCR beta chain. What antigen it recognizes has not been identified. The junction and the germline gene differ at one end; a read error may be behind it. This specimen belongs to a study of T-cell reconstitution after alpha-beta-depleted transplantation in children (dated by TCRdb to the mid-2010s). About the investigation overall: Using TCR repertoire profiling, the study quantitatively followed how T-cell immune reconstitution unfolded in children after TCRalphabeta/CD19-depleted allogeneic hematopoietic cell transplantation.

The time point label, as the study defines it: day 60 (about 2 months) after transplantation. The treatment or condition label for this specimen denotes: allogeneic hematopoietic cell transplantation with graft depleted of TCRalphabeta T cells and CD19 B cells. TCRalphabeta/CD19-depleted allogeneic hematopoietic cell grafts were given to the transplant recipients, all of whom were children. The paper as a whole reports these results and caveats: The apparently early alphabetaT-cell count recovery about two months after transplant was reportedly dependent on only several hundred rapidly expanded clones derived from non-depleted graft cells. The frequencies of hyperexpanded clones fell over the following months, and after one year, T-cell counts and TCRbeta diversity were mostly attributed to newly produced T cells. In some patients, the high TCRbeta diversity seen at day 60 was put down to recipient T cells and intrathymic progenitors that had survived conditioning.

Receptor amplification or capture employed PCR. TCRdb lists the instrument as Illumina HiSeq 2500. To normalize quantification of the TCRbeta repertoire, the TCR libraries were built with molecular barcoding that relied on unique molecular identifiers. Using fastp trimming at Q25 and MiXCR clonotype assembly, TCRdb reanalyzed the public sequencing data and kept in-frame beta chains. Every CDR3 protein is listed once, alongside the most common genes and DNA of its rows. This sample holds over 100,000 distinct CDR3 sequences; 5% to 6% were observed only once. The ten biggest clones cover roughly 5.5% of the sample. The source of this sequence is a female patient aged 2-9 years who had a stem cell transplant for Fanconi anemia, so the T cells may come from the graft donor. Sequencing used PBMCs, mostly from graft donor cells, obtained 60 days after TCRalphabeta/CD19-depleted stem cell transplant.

The nucleotide sequence is TGTGCCGGCAGTTACTCCCCGATGAACACTGAAGCTTTCTTT. Its protein product is CAGSYSPMNTEAFF. The sequence joins TRBV6-5 to TRBJ1-1; the D gene assignment is ambiguous. Its CDR3 holds 14 amino acids, cysteine through phenylalanine. The DNA shown is the 42-base CDR3, in frame from base 1. CDR1 MNHEY and CDR2 SVGAGI were looked up in the germline V gene.